These 3 T cell receptor beta chains share one sample of origin, sequenced in a study of cytomegalovirus exposure and HLA in healthy donors. PCR involved 60 Vbeta and 13 Jbeta primers. Libraries were prepared by immunoSEQ multiplex PCR; TCRdb keeps only in-frame clonotypes and omits some of them. In the table there are 120,000 or so clones, 73% of which are singletons. Sequencing was done on a sample of PBMCs. The receptors shown here come from a middle-aged woman in good health and CMV-seronegative.

Only a few counts were recorded for this clone. The CDR3 DNA is TGTGCCAGCAGTTTGGAGGGCACTGAAGCTTTCTTT. Its translation: CASSLEGTEAFF. This chain connects TRBV6-1 to TRBJ1-1; D not resolved. This CDR3 spans 12 amino acids. Trimming took off 5 bases at V and 4 bases at J, with 8 bases between the two ends. Germline CDR1 is MNHNS and CDR2 is SASEGT.

The chain links TRBV2 to TRBJ2-5; 8 bases fit TRBD1. Per germline, CDR1 SNHLY and CDR2 FYNNEI. This CDR3 has 13 amino acids. J lost 1 base, V lost 11 bases, and 6 bases had no gene match. The CDR3: CAGQGDGQETQYF. CDR3 DNA sequence: TGTGCCGGACAGGGAGACGGCCAAGAGACCCAGTACTTC.

The CDR3 DNA is TGTGCCAGCAGCCCTAGCCGGGAGACCCAGTACTTC. Its protein product is CASSPSRETQYF. V gene TRBV7-7 combines with J gene TRBJ2-5, with a weak D call TRBD2 (5 bases). Germline loops: CDR1 SSHAT, CDR2 FNYEAQ (reference sequence). Trimming took 5 bases from V and 5 from J, leaving 9 bases between them. The CDR3 has 12 residues.